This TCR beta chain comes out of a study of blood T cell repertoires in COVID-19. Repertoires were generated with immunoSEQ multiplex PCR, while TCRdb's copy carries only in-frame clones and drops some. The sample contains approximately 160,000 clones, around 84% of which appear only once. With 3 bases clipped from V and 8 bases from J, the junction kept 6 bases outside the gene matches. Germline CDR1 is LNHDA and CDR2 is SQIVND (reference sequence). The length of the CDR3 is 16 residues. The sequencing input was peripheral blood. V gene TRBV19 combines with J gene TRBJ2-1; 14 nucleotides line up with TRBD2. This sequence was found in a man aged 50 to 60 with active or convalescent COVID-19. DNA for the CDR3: TGTGCCAGTAGTATCCTGACTAGCGGGGGGGCCGATGAGCAGTTCTTC. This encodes CASSILTSGGADEQFF.